This T cell receptor beta chain is from a study of blood T cell repertoires in COVID-19. Study in general: Donors in the United States, Italy and Spain gave samples during acute or convalescent COVID-19. From T cells, B-cell-depleted T cells, or PBMCs came the material, which was cDNA or gDNA.

Per the original data handling: Reference gene primer amplification gave estimated nucleated cell counts. Produced via immunoSEQ multiplex PCR; TCRdb's table is partial and in-frame only. V, J and clone size are those of that table, while D and trimming were read from the DNA. The table lists around 65,000 clones, approximately 86% of them singletons. The CDR3 contains 14 residues. Germline CDR1 reads MNHEY; CDR2 reads SVGEGT. The V end lost 9 bases, the J end lost 4 bases, and 18 bases lay between the germline ends. The sequencing input was peripheral blood. The chain is built from TRBV6-2 or TRBV6-3 and TRBJ1-1; unclear D gene. This TCR was recovered from a man older than 75 with active COVID-19. For the CDR3, the DNA is TGTGCCAGTAGTACCCCTTCAGGATCCACTGAAGCTTTCTTT. This sequence encodes CASSTPSGSTEAFF.